The 21 T cell receptor beta chains below come from one sample, sequenced in a study of T cell repertoires in ileal Crohn's disease. Repertoires were generated with immunoSEQ multiplex PCR, while TCRdb's copy carries only in-frame clones and drops some. The sample contains 12,000 to 15,000 clones, 87% of which appear only once. The material sequenced was ileal tissue. The receptor source for this set is an adult with Crohn's disease.

V usage is TRBV28 and J usage is TRBJ2-7, with 9 positions matching TRBD1. The CDR3 extends over 22 amino acids. The germline CDR1 and CDR2 sequences are MDHEN and SYDVKM. The J segment lost 0 bases and the V segment lost 2 bases, leaving 23 bases of the junction unmatched. In DNA, the CDR3 is TGTGCCAGCAGTTTAGTACAGGGGGCGAACTTCGACCCGGTCCCTTTCTCCTACGAGCAGTACTTC. It encodes CASSLVQGANFDPVPFSYEQYF.

Of note for this clone: An end of the junction does not agree with germline; a read error may underlie this. Distinct nucleotide sequences in the sample also encode this CDR3. The chain has TRBV12-5 and TRBJ1-6, with 9 bases matching TRBD1. CDR1 LGHNT and CDR2 FRNRAP come from the germline V gene. This CDR3 is 15 amino acids long. CDR3 sequence: CASGTGGSYNSPLHF. CDR3 DNA sequence: TGTGCTAGTGGTACAGGGGGCTCCTATAATTCCCCCCTCCACTTT.

The chain recombines TRBV6-5 with TRBJ1-1; D is ambiguous. Germline assignment: CDR1 MNHEY and CDR2 SVGAGI. The CDR3 contains 14 residues. Deletions cut 0 bases from V and 5 bases from J, with 10 bases between. The CDR3 bases are TGTGCCAGCAGTTACTCCGGGGTCGTGACTGAAGCTTTCTTT. This sequence encodes CASSYSGVVTEAFF.

The chain carries TRBV4-2 and TRBJ2-3, with 7 bases aligning to TRBD2. J was trimmed by 4 bases and V by 0 bases; bases with no gene match: 10. The CDR3 extends over 17 amino acids. Germline V gene sequence: CDR1 LGHNA, CDR2 YNFKEQ. The CDR3 sequence is CASSQDVRLANPDTQYF. In DNA form, the CDR3 reads TGTGCCAGCAGCCAAGATGTGAGACTAGCCAATCCAGATACGCAGTATTTT.

The chain carries TRBV5-1 and TRBJ1-1; 7 nucleotides align to TRBD1. The germline gives CDR1 SGHRS, CDR2 YFSETQ. The CDR3 covers 16 residues. The V segment lost 4 bases and the J segment 1 base; nucleotides outside the gene matches: 10. The CDR3 region has the DNA TGCGCCAGCAGCGGGTTTAAACAGGGGAAGAACACTGAAGCTTTCTTT. It yields the protein CASSGFKQGKNTEAFF.

The chain recombines TRBV19 with TRBJ2-2, with D possibly matching TRBD2 (6 bases). This CDR3 has 17 amino acids. CDR1 is LNHDA and CDR2 is SQIVND in the germline V gene (reference sequence). V lost 6 bases, J lost 0 bases, and 17 bases lay in between. The DNA for the CDR3 is TGTGCCAGTAGCATATTCCGGGACTCAGCGAACACCGGGGAGCTGTTTTTT. This codes for CASSIFRDSANTGELFF.

This clone has just a few counts. This rearrangement joins TRBV5-1 to TRBJ1-1, with D possibly TRBD1 on 5 matching bases. The CDR3 runs 13 residues. V shed 5 bases and J shed 1 base, with 9 bases lying between them. Germline V gene sequence: CDR1 SGHRS, CDR2 YFSETQ. CDR3 DNA: TGCGCCAGCAGGGAGGGGCCGAACACTGAAGCTTTCTTT. Protein: CASREGPNTEAFF.

This chain uses TRBV9 with TRBJ1-2, with 8 bases that match TRBD1. The J segment lost 8 bases and the V segment lost 3 bases, leaving 12 bases of the junction unmatched. Germline loops: CDR1 SGDLS, CDR2 YYNGEE. The CDR3 length is 15 residues. DNA for the CDR3: TGTGCCAGCAGCGCCCTGGGGCAGGGGGCTCGGGGCTACACCTTC. It translates to CASSALGQGARGYTF.

This chain links TRBV7-2 with TRBJ2-7; a weak D match, TRBD2 (6 bases). This CDR3 is built from 15 residues. Trimming shortened V by 5 bases and J by 4 bases, and 18 bases separated the two germline ends. Germline V gene data show CDR1 as SGHTA and CDR2 as FQGNSA. CDR3 loop: CASSPGLGGLYEQYF. The CDR3 nucleotides read TGTGCCAGCAGCCCCGGGTTGGGGGGTCTGTACGAGCAGTACTTC.

The chain recombines TRBV11-2 with TRBJ2-1, with 8 bases aligning to TRBD2. The ends lost 1 base at V and 15 bases at J; junction bases unmatched: 5. The CDR3 consists of 12 residues. Per germline, CDR1 SGHAT and CDR2 FQNNGV. The DNA for the CDR3 is TGTGCCAGCAGCTTAGCGGGGGGGGACGGGTTCTTC. Its translation: CASSLAGGDGFF.

The chain links TRBV5-6 to TRBJ1-4; D perhaps matches TRBD1 (5 bases). With 2 bases removed from V and 8 bases from J, the gap between germline ends came to 10 bases. The CDR3 has 13 residues. CDR1 and CDR2 (germline): SGHDT, YYEEEE. The chain's CDR3 is CASSFQGREKLFF. The CDR3, as DNA: TGTGCCAGCAGCTTCCAGGGTCGGGAAAAACTGTTTTTT.

This clone was seen a few times. The chain carries TRBV6-5 and TRBJ2-2; the D gene is possibly TRBD2 (6 bases). Germline CDR1 and CDR2: MNHEY and SVGAGI. The V and J ends lost 10 bases and 1 base respectively, with 13 bases between them. The CDR3 is 14 amino acids. For the CDR3, the DNA is TGTGCCATTCTAGGGACTTGGAACACCGGGGAGCTGTTTTTT. As protein: CAILGTWNTGELFF.

CDR3 amino acids: CASSLVREREQYF. The CDR3 DNA sequence: TGCGCCAGCAGCTTGGTTCGGGAAAGGGAGCAGTACTTC. The genes are TRBV5-1 and TRBJ2-7, with a tentative D call TRBD2 (5 bases). This CDR3 contains 13 residues. CDR1 is SGHRS and CDR2 is YFSETQ in the germline V gene. V was cut by 0 bases and J by 7 bases, with 11 bases left in between.

The genes are TRBV30 and TRBJ1-3; a weak D match, TRBD1 (5 bases). Germline V gives CDR1 GTSNPN, CDR2 SVGIG (reference sequence). The CDR3 totals 13 residues. V was cut by 6 bases and J by 4 bases, with 13 bases left in between. Here the CDR3 reads CACSRESGNTIYF. For the CDR3, the DNA is TGTGCCTGTTCCAGGGAATCCGGAAACACCATATATTTT.

V and J are TRBV6-5 and TRBJ1-6; perhaps TRBD1 as D (6 bases). The CDR3 runs 16 residues. Per the germline V gene, CDR1 is MNHEY and CDR2 is SVGAGI. V lost 2 bases and J 3 bases, leaving 11 bases between the germline ends. The CDR3 spells CASSYRVQGYNSPLHF. CDR3 in DNA: TGTGCCAGCAGTTACCGGGTACAGGGCTATAATTCACCCCTCCACTTT.

This clone appeared a few times. This chain connects TRBV28 to TRBJ1-1, with D uncertain. V lost 10 bases to trimming and J lost 0 bases, with 15 bases between them. The CDR3 has 14 amino acids. Germline V lookup: CDR1 MDHEN, CDR2 SYDVKM. The CDR3 DNA reads as TGTGCCACCCATAACGGGGATCTGAACACTGAAGCTTTCTTT. It is translated as CATHNGDLNTEAFF.

This clone is a singleton in its sample. The genes are TRBV28 and TRBJ1-5; D is perhaps TRBD1 (6 bases). The germline V gene encodes CDR1 MDHEN and CDR2 SYDVKM. The CDR3 runs to 17 residues. V lost 3 bases and J lost 0, with 15 bases in between. The CDR3 spells CASSFSGQTYSNQPQHF. Here the CDR3 DNA reads TGTGCCAGCAGTTTTTCGGGACAAACTTATAGCAATCAGCCCCAGCATTTT.

V is TRBV5-4 and J is TRBJ2-2, with TRBD2 identical over 10 bases. V lost 4 bases, J lost 8 bases, and 11 bases stayed unmatched. This CDR3 region has 16 residues. Germline lookup yields CDR1 SGHNT and CDR2 YYREEE (reference sequence). CDR3 sequence (DNA): TGTGCCAGCAGCCCGAGGGTAGCGGGAGGTGCTGGGGAGCTGTTTTTT. Residues: CASSPRVAGGAGELFF.

V usage is TRBV6-1 and J usage is TRBJ2-7; TRBD2 is a possible D gene (6 bases). CDR3 size: 14 residues. The germline CDR1 and CDR2 sequences are MNHNS and SASEGT. The ends were cut back, 3 bases at V and 6 bases at J, with 15 bases in the middle. The CDR3 sequence is CASSEETRFREQYF. For the CDR3, the DNA is TGTGCCAGCAGTGAGGAGACTAGGTTCCGCGAGCAGTACTTC.

The chain couples TRBV6-1 to TRBJ2-1; 10 nucleotides align to TRBD1. Per germline, CDR1 MNHNS and CDR2 SASEGT. The CDR3 loop spans 16 amino acids. V lost 3 bases to trimming and J lost 7 bases; unmatched junction nucleotides: 9. CDR3 sequence (DNA): TGTGCCAGCAGTGAGCCGGGACAGGGGCCTCGAAATGAGCAGTTCTTC. It yields the protein CASSEPGQGPRNEQFF.

This sequence joins TRBV5-6 and TRBJ2-5; D is perhaps TRBD2 (6 bases). V was cut by 0 bases and J by 1 base, with 13 bases left in between. This CDR3 contains 16 residues. CDR1 is SGHDT, CDR2 YYEEEE, per germline. The CDR3 nucleotides read TGTGCCAGCAGCTTGGGGACTACAGTACTCCAAGAGACCCAGTACTTC. Encoded protein: CASSLGTTVLQETQYF.